These 20 T cell receptor beta chains came from one sample sequenced in a study of blood T cell repertoires in COVID-19. Using immunoSEQ multiplex PCR, the repertoire was profiled, and TCRdb retains in-frame clones only, with some absent. There are about 180,000 clones in the sample; more than 70% occur only once, and about 10% lies in the top ten. Sequenced material: peripheral blood. Source of these receptors: an elderly woman with active or convalescent COVID-19.

With regard to this clone: The junction departs from germline at one end; a sequencing error may be responsible. The genes are TRBV19 and TRBJ2-7; D might be TRBD1 (5 bases). CDR3 length equals 13 residues. The germline CDR1 and CDR2 sequences are LNHDA and SQIVND (reference sequence). CDR3 residues: CASSVDTRYGQYF. DNA for the CDR3: TGTGCCAGTAGTGTGGACACCCGGTACGGGCAGTACTTC.

The chain has TRBV19 and TRBJ2-3, with 14 bases aligning to TRBD2. The CDR3 runs 16 residues. V was pared by 4 bases and J by 6 bases, with 6 bases of the junction left unmatched. Germline CDR1 reads LNHDA; CDR2 reads SQIVND (reference sequence). The CDR3 coding sequence is TGTGCCAGTAGTAGAGGACTAGCGGGAGGCTGGGATACGCAGTATTTT. Its protein is CASSRGLAGGWDTQYF.

The chain uses TRBV15 and TRBJ2-3; possibly TRBD2 for D (6 bases). Germline V gene sequence: CDR1 LNHNV, CDR2 YYDKDF (reference sequence). The CDR3 runs to 14 residues. V lost 1 base and J lost 3, with 8 bases in between. CDR3 DNA: TGTGCCACCAGCAGAGGCGGGACTACAGATACGCAGTATTTT. This sequence encodes CATSRGGTTDTQYF.

The chain recombines TRBV19 with TRBJ1-2; no definite D call. This CDR3 spans 15 amino acids. V lost 7 bases and J 2 bases, leaving 17 bases between the germline ends. CDR1 and CDR2 (germline): LNHDA, SQIVND (reference sequence). CDR3 region: CASMVSSGTNYGYTF. The CDR3 coding sequence is TGTGCCAGTATGGTATCATCCGGTACCAACTATGGCTACACCTTC.

The chain carries TRBV5-1 and TRBJ2-3; TRBD2 aligns across 9 bases. V shed 5 bases and J 2 bases; nucleotides not matched to a gene: 3. The CDR3 has 14 amino acids. Germline V CDR1 and CDR2: SGHRS, YFSETQ. The CDR3 region has the DNA TGCGCCAGCAGATTAGCGGGAGTCACAGATACGCAGTATTTT. The encoded protein is CASRLAGVTDTQYF.

The gene calls are TRBV1 and TRBJ2-5; the DNA was not compared with TRBD2, the D call given in the table. TRBV1 is termed a pseudogene. The CDR3 covers 12 residues. DNA for the CDR3: TGCACCAGCAGCCAAGATCGAGAGACCCAGTACTTC. Protein sequence: CTSSQDRETQYF.

V usage is TRBV5-1 and J usage is TRBJ2-5; TRBD1 matches at 8 bases. The CDR3 has 14 amino acids. Losses at the gene ends were 4 bases for V and 5 bases for J; bases not matched to a gene: 7. CDR1 is SGHRS, CDR2 YFSETQ, per germline. CDR3 loop: CASSAGQGWETQYF. CDR3 in DNA: TGCGCCAGCAGCGCCGGACAGGGCTGGGAGACCCAGTACTTC.

V is TRBV29-1 and J is TRBJ2-1, with TRBD1 matching over 7 bases. CDR1 SQVTM and CDR2 ANQGSEA come from the germline V gene. This CDR3 comprises 12 residues. The V and J ends lost 7 bases and 7 bases, in that order; junction bases with no gene match: 7. DNA of the CDR3: TGCAGCGACCGACAGGGCGGGAATGAGCAGTTCTTC. Protein product: CSDRQGGNEQFF.

The V gene is TRBV12-5, the J gene TRBJ1-3; the D gene is possibly TRBD1 (6 bases). Germline V gene lookup returns CDR1 LGHNT and CDR2 FRNRAP. Trimming removed 0 bases from V and 3 bases from J, with 12 bases in between. There are 16 residues in the CDR3. CDR3 loop: CASGLVQGVSGNTIYF. DNA of the CDR3: TGTGCTAGTGGTTTGGTACAGGGAGTCAGTGGAAACACCATATATTTT.

The rearrangement links TRBV5-4 to TRBJ2-2, with 7 bases identical to TRBD1. V dropped 0 bases and J dropped 2; count of bases not matched to a gene: 1. CDR3 size: 15 residues. Germline V lookup: CDR1 SGHNT, CDR2 YYREEE (reference sequence). The CDR3 nucleotides read TGTGCCAGCAGCTTGGAGGGGGCCAACACCGGGGAGCTGTTTTTT. As protein: CASSLEGANTGELFF.

A single count supports this clone. The chain carries TRBV13 and TRBJ1-1, with D perhaps matching TRBD1 (6 bases). CDR1 is PRHDT and CDR2 is FYEKMQ in the germline V gene (reference sequence). There are 17 residues in the CDR3. Trimming stripped 4 bases from V and 3 bases from J, with 21 bases between. CDR3 DNA: TGTGCCAGCAGCTCCCATCGAGGGGGATATGGGGACACTGAAGCTTTCTTT. This translates into CASSSHRGGYGDTEAFF.

This chain links TRBV12-3 or TRBV12-4 with TRBJ2-5; unclear D gene. The V and J ends lost 2 bases and 2 bases respectively, with 6 bases between them. The CDR3 spans 13 residues. The CDR3 reads CASSLSVQETQYF. DNA of the CDR3: TGTGCCAGCAGTTTATCAGTTCAAGAGACCCAGTACTTC.

CDR3 amino acids: CASSFDLGVRGYTF. The CDR3 DNA follows: TGCGCCAGCAGCTTCGACTTAGGGGTTCGGGGCTACACCTTC. V is TRBV5-1 and J is TRBJ1-2, with D possibly being TRBD1 (5 bases). V was trimmed by 2 bases and J by 8 bases, leaving 16 bases between them. Germline V lookup: CDR1 SGHRS, CDR2 YFSETQ. There are 14 residues in the CDR3. The full variable domain, its missing parts supplied by reference TRBV5-1 and TRBJ1-2, is KAGVTQTPRYLIKTRGQQVTLSCSPISGHRSVSWYQQTPGQGLQFLFEYFSETQRNKGNFPGRFSGRQFSNSRSEMNVSTLELGDSALYLCASSFDLGVRGYTFGSGTRLTVV.

This chain links TRBV2 with TRBJ1-4, with 8 bases aligning to TRBD1. The V segment lost 6 bases and the J segment 0 bases; nucleotides outside the gene matches: 6. There are 16 residues in the CDR3. CDR1 is SNHLY, CDR2 FYNNEI, per germline. The CDR3 reads CASSPGQAATNEKLFF. CDR3 DNA: TGTGCCAGCAGCCCGGGACAGGCTGCAACTAATGAAAAACTGTTTTTT.

The CDR3 loop is CASSLIGSTGEKLFF. In DNA form, the CDR3 reads TGTGCCAGCAGTTTAATCGGCTCTACGGGTGAAAAACTGTTTTTT. V usage is TRBV28 and J usage is TRBJ1-4; no clear D. This CDR3 is 15 amino acids long. V dropped 2 bases and J dropped 7 bases, with 14 bases sitting between them. The V gene's germline CDR1 is MDHEN and CDR2 SYDVKM.

The J gene is TRBJ1-3, the V gene TRBV30; D gene ambiguous. V was clipped by 2 bases and J by 0 bases, with 11 bases between them. Germline assignment: CDR1 GTSNPN and CDR2 SVGIG (reference sequence). The CDR3 contains 15 residues. The chain's CDR3 is CAWSYGRSSGNTIYF. In DNA form, the CDR3 reads TGTGCCTGGAGTTATGGCAGATCCTCTGGAAACACCATATATTTT.

The chain couples TRBV7-2 to TRBJ1-1, with D possibly TRBD1 on 6 matching bases. V was trimmed by 7 bases and J by 0 bases, leaving 18 bases between them. This CDR3 has 16 amino acids. Germline assignment: CDR1 SGHTA and CDR2 FQGNSA. Written as DNA, the CDR3 is TGTGCCAGCACTGGGCGAACAGGGAGCATGAACACTGAAGCTTTCTTT. Protein: CASTGRTGSMNTEAFF.

In its sample, this clone was seen once. This chain uses TRBV7-2 with TRBJ1-1, with a possible D match to TRBD1 (5 bases). The length of the CDR3 is 14 residues. CDR1 is SGHTA, CDR2 FQGNSA, per germline. V was cut by 2 bases and J by 1 base, with 8 bases left in between. The CDR3, as DNA: TGTGCCAGCAGCTTATGGGGGGAGAACACTGAAGCTTTCTTT. It yields the protein CASSLWGENTEAFF.

The rearrangement links TRBV5-1 to TRBJ2-1; 8 bases are a match to TRBD2. Per germline, CDR1 SGHRS and CDR2 YFSETQ. Unmatched junction bases numbered 8, after V lost 0 bases and J lost 9 bases. CDR3 size: 15 residues. CDR3 sequence reads: CASSLVAGGPTEQFF. The CDR3 DNA sequence: TGCGCCAGCAGCTTGGTTGCGGGAGGCCCCACTGAGCAGTTCTTC.

V gene TRBV5-1 combines with J gene TRBJ2-6; tentative D call: TRBD2 (5 bases). V was pared by 1 base and J by 3 bases, with 14 bases between. The germline V gene has CDR1 SGHRS and CDR2 YFSETQ. The CDR3 runs to 17 residues. CDR3 nucleotides: TGCGCCAGCAGCTTGTTAGCTGGCCGGGGTGGGGCCAACGTCCTGACTTTC. Its protein product is CASSLLAGRGGANVLTF. The complete variable domain, with remaining parts taken from reference TRBV5-1 and TRBJ2-6, reads KAGVTQTPRYLIKTRGQQVTLSCSPISGHRSVSWYQQTPGQGLQFLFEYFSETQRNKGNFPGRFSGRQFSNSRSEMNVSTLELGDSALYLCASSLLAGRGGANVLTFGAGSRLTVL.